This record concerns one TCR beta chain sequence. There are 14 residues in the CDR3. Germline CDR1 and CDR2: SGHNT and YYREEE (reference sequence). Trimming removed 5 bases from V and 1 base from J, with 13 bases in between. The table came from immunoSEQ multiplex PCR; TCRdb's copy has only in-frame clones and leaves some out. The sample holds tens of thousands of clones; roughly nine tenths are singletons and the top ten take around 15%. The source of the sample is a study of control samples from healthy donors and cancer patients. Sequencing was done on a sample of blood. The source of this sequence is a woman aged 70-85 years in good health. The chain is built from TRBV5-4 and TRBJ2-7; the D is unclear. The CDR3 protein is CASSFDGGSYEQYF. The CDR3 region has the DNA TGTGCCAGCAGTTTTGACGGCGGATCCTACGAGCAGTACTTC.